The following is a T cell receptor beta chain sequence with its context. Its specificity is not known. The record originates from a study of T cell responses to AZD1222 COVID-19 vaccine. On the study more broadly: Second-dose schedules of about 4 or about 12 weeks were combined.

Profiled with immunoSEQ multiplex PCR; TCRdb holds only in-frame clones, not every one. The profile shows over 100,000 clones, 80% to 90% of them singletons. Study-wide points: Only a handful of AZD1222 recipients, roughly 6 in all, had baseline seropositivity. Following two doses of AZD1222, Spike-specific TCR breadth and depth rose. Clonal diversity was possibly underestimated, and the donors were mostly white British, with more females.

The sequence was obtained from an adult in good health. Sample: peripheral blood, taken on day 0 of AZD1222 vaccination.

The CDR3 bases are TGTGCCAGCAGAACCAAGGGGGGCTACACCTTC. This translates into CASRTKGGYTF. The chain is built from TRBV28 and TRBJ1-2; TRBD1 might be the D (5 bases). Germline V gene lookup returns CDR1 MDHEN and CDR2 SYDVKM. The CDR3 is 11 amino acids. The V end was cut by 6 bases, the J end by 8 bases, with 10 bases between.